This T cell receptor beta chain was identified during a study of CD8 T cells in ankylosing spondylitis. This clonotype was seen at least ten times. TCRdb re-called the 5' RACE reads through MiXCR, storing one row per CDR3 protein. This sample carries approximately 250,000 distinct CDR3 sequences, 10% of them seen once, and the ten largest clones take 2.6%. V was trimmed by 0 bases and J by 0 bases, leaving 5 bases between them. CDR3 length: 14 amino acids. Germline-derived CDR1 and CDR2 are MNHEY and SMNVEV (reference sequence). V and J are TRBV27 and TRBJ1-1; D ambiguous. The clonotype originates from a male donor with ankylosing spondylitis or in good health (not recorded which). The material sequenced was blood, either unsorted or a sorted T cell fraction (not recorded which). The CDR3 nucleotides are TGTGCCAGCAGTTTATCCAATCTGAACACTGAAGCTTTCTTT. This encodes CASSLSNLNTEAFF.